These T cell receptor beta chains were read from a single sample in a study of cytomegalovirus exposure and HLA in healthy donors. Some clones are missing from TCRdb's copy, which holds only in-frame ones; the method was immunoSEQ multiplex PCR. The table lists roughly 200,000 clones, approximately 85% of them singletons. The sample consisted of PBMCs. These receptors were taken from a woman between 45 and 60 years old in good health and CMV-seronegative. CDR3s include the opening cysteine and the closing phenylalanine or tryptophan. The D gene is left open where the match is weak. Expanded clones are given a class, and other clones once, few, many or no size at all.

>TRBJ2-1|TRBV7-9|-|-
TGTGCCAGCAGCCCCACGGGCTCCTACAATGAGCAGTTCTTC
CASSPTGSYNEQFF
>TRBJ2-1|TRBV19|-|once
TGTGCCAGTAGTAATCAAGGCAGGCGAAGCCTAACCTACAATGAGCAGTTCTTC
CASSNQGRRSLTYNEQFF
>TRBJ2-7|TRBV6-1|-|-
TGTGCCAGCAGGGAGTCCTACGAGCAGTACTTC
CASRESYEQYF
>TRBJ2-5|TRBV10-1|TRBD2|-
TGCGCCAGCAGTGAGCGAGATGGGCGGGAGGCCTTGATTCGAGAGACCCAGTACTTC
CASSERDGREALIRETQYF
>TRBJ2-3|TRBV7-2|TRBD1|-
TGTGCCAGCAGCCCAGGGGGCGGGCTGGGCACAGATACGCAGTATTTT
CASSPGGGLGTDTQYF
>TRBJ2-7|TRBV5-1|TRBD2|-
TGCGCCAGCAGCTTGGGCCGTCTAGTGGGGGAGGGCTACGAGCAGTACTTC
CASSLGRLVGEGYEQYF
>TRBJ2-7|TRBV4-1|-|few
TGCGCCAGCAGCTTAGACAGCTTGGCCTACGAGCAGTACTTC
CASSLDSLAYEQYF
>TRBJ1-2|TRBV27|TRBD1|-
TGTGCCAGCTCCTACGGGGGACAGGGGGCAAATGGCTACACCTTC
CASSYGGQGANGYTF
>TRBJ1-1|TRBV27|TRBD1|few
TGTGCCAGCAGTGCCCAGACAGGGATAACTGAAGCTTTCTTT
CASSAQTGITEAFF
>TRBJ2-7|TRBV30|TRBD1|-
TGTGCCTGGGAGACAGGGGGCGACGAGCAGTACTTC
CAWETGGDEQYF
>TRBJ2-3|TRBV28|TRBD2|few
TGTGCCAGCAGTTTACTGCTAGCGGGACAGTATTTT
CASSLLLAGQYF
>TRBJ1-2|TRBV28|TRBD1|-
TGTGCCAGCAGTTTGCCTGATCGACAGGGCTATGGCTACACCTTC
CASSLPDRQGYGYTF
>TRBJ2-2|TRBV7-3|TRBD2|few
TGTGCCAGCAGCTTATCCCTGATGACTAGCGGAGACACCGGGGAGCTGTTTTTT
CASSLSLMTSGDTGELFF
>TRBJ2-7|TRBV6-1|-|-
TGTGCCAGCAGGGACACCGATTCACCCTACGAGCAGTACTTC
CASRDTDSPYEQYF